The T cell receptor (beta chain) under discussion was sequenced for a study of cytomegalovirus exposure and HLA in healthy donors. The V end was cut by 0 bases, the J end by 2 bases, with 11 bases between. In germline, CDR1 is MGHRA, CDR2 YSYEKL. CDR3 length: 15 amino acids. Primers for the PCR totalled 60 Vbeta and 13 Jbeta. Sequencing used immunoSEQ multiplex PCR; TCRdb keeps in-frame clones, though not all of them. The sample contains 95,000 to 150,000 clones, approximately 80% of which appear only once. The receptor's source is a young man in good health and CMV-seropositive. The material sequenced was PBMCs. This chain uses TRBV4-1 with TRBJ2-7; D possibly corresponds to TRBD1 (5 bases). CDR3 sequence reads: CASSQEAGHTYEQYF. The CDR3 coding sequence is TGCGCCAGCAGCCAAGAGGCAGGGCACACCTACGAGCAGTACTTC.